This TCR beta chain emerged from a study of T cells in Graves' hyperthyroidism and ophthalmopathy. Isolation of PBMCs was performed on 8.5 to 10 ml fresh peripheral blood. Amplified TCR beta CDR3 regions derived from RNA transcripts. The HTBI primer set served for first-round RT-PCR of the TCR CDR3. TCRdb independently ran MiXCR on the multiplex PCR reads; one entry per CDR3 protein. Of hundreds of thousands of distinct CDR3 sequences listed, about 14% are singletons. Germline CDR1 LNHDA, CDR2 SQIVND (reference sequence). This CDR3 is 13 amino acids long. V lost 1 base, J lost 4 bases, and 7 bases lay in between. This clonotype was detected many times.

The sample was blood. This sequence originates from a man between 18 and 35 years old with Graves' ophthalmopathy. The chain couples TRBV19 to TRBJ1-1, with D uncertain. The CDR3 region has the DNA TGTGCCAGTAGTATAGGCACGGCCACTGAAGCTTTCTTT. Translating gives CASSIGTATEAFF.